Presented here are 6 T cell receptor beta chains from one specimen sequenced in a study of blood T cell repertoires in COVID-19. Here immunoSEQ multiplex PCR was the method, and the copy in TCRdb shows in-frame clones only, minus some. The profile shows 110,000 to 150,000 clones, roughly 89% of them singletons. The sample consisted of peripheral blood. The receptor set was obtained from a man aged 55 to 70 with active or convalescent COVID-19.

This chain uses TRBV10-1 with TRBJ2-1; possibly TRBD2 for D (5 bases). V was clipped by 3 bases and J by 2 bases, with 8 bases between them. Germline V lookup: CDR1 WNHNN, CDR2 SYGVQD (reference sequence). The CDR3 contains 14 residues. CDR3 DNA sequence: TGCGCCAGCAGTGACCCCGGGGCCTACAATGAGCAGTTCTTC. This translates into CASSDPGAYNEQFF.

The V and J genes are TRBV5-4 and TRBJ1-2, with 8 bases matching TRBD1. The CDR3 is made up of 14 amino acids. The V gene's germline CDR1 is SGHNT and CDR2 YYREEE (reference sequence). V shed 2 bases, J shed 5 bases, and the junction held 5 bases outside the gene matches. CDR3: CASSFGQGRYGYTF. Written as DNA, the CDR3 is TGTGCCAGCAGCTTCGGACAGGGCCGGTATGGCTACACCTTC.

V and J are TRBV9 and TRBJ2-7; a weak D match, TRBD2 (5 bases). The CDR3 totals 16 residues. Trimming removed 4 bases at V and 0 bases at J, with 17 bases between. The germline V gene encodes CDR1 SGDLS and CDR2 YYNGEE. The DNA of the CDR3 is TGTGCCAGCAGCCCACGCCCCCGGAGGAGCTCCTACGAGCAGTACTTC. This translates into CASSPRPRRSSYEQYF.

This chain links TRBV5-4 with TRBJ1-2; D possibly corresponds to TRBD1 (5 bases). The V gene's germline CDR1 is SGHNT and CDR2 YYREEE (reference sequence). Trimming removed 0 bases at V and 4 bases at J, with 10 bases between. CDR3 size: 14 residues. Written as DNA, the CDR3 is TGTGCCAGCAGCTTGGTTGACAGCCTCTATGGCTACACCTTC. Translation gives CASSLVDSLYGYTF. Full variable domain (remainder filled in from reference TRBV5-4 and TRBJ1-2): ETGVTQSPTHLIKTRGQQVTLRCSSQSGHNTVSWYQQALGQGPQFIFQYYREEENGRGNFPPRFSGLQFPNYSSELNVNALELDDSALYLCASSLVDSLYGYTFGSGTRLTVV.

The V and J genes are TRBV19 and TRBJ2-1; 7 bases line up with TRBD2. Trimming removed 3 bases from V and 6 bases from J; junction bases left unmatched: 8. The CDR3 totals 15 residues. Per germline, CDR1 LNHDA and CDR2 SQIVND (reference sequence). For the CDR3, the DNA is TGTGCCAGTAGTATCGGGAGCCAGCGGGGCAATGAGCAGTTCTTC. This translates into CASSIGSQRGNEQFF.

The rearrangement links TRBV5-5 to TRBJ2-1, with 14 positions matching TRBD2. The CDR3 contains 18 residues. J lost 4 bases, V lost 2 bases, and 8 bases had no gene match. Germline V gene data show CDR1 as SGHKS and CDR2 as YYEKEE (reference sequence). The CDR3 is CASSLPGLAGASYNEQFF. The CDR3 DNA follows: TGTGCCAGCAGCTTACCGGGACTAGCGGGAGCGTCTTACAATGAGCAGTTCTTC.